This TCR beta chain was captured in a study of blood T cell repertoires in COVID-19. Study-level information: COVID-19 samples from acute and convalescent phases originated in the United States, Italy and Spain. Nucleic acid was either cDNA or gDNA, and it came from T cells, B-cell-depleted T cells, or PBMCs.

Per the original data handling: Amplified reference gene primers provided the basis for estimating nucleated cell counts. Profiling relied on immunoSEQ multiplex PCR, and the TCRdb table lists in-frame clones only, not all of them. The V and J calls and clone size were taken over from that table, and D and trimming were inferred from the DNA. The sample lists over 300,000 clones; around 90% were seen once. V dropped 0 bases and J dropped 4 bases, with 25 bases sitting between them. This CDR3 is 19 amino acids long. CDR1 and CDR2 from the germline V gene are LGHNA and YNFKEQ. Material for sequencing was peripheral blood. The chain joins TRBV4-2 to TRBJ2-7; a weak D match, TRBD1 (5 bases). The clonotype comes from a man younger than 35 with active or convalescent COVID-19. CDR3 sequence reads: CASSQDLSRAPYTNYEQYF. CDR3 DNA: TGTGCCAGCAGCCAAGATCTCTCCAGGGCACCGTATACTAATTACGAGCAGTACTTC.